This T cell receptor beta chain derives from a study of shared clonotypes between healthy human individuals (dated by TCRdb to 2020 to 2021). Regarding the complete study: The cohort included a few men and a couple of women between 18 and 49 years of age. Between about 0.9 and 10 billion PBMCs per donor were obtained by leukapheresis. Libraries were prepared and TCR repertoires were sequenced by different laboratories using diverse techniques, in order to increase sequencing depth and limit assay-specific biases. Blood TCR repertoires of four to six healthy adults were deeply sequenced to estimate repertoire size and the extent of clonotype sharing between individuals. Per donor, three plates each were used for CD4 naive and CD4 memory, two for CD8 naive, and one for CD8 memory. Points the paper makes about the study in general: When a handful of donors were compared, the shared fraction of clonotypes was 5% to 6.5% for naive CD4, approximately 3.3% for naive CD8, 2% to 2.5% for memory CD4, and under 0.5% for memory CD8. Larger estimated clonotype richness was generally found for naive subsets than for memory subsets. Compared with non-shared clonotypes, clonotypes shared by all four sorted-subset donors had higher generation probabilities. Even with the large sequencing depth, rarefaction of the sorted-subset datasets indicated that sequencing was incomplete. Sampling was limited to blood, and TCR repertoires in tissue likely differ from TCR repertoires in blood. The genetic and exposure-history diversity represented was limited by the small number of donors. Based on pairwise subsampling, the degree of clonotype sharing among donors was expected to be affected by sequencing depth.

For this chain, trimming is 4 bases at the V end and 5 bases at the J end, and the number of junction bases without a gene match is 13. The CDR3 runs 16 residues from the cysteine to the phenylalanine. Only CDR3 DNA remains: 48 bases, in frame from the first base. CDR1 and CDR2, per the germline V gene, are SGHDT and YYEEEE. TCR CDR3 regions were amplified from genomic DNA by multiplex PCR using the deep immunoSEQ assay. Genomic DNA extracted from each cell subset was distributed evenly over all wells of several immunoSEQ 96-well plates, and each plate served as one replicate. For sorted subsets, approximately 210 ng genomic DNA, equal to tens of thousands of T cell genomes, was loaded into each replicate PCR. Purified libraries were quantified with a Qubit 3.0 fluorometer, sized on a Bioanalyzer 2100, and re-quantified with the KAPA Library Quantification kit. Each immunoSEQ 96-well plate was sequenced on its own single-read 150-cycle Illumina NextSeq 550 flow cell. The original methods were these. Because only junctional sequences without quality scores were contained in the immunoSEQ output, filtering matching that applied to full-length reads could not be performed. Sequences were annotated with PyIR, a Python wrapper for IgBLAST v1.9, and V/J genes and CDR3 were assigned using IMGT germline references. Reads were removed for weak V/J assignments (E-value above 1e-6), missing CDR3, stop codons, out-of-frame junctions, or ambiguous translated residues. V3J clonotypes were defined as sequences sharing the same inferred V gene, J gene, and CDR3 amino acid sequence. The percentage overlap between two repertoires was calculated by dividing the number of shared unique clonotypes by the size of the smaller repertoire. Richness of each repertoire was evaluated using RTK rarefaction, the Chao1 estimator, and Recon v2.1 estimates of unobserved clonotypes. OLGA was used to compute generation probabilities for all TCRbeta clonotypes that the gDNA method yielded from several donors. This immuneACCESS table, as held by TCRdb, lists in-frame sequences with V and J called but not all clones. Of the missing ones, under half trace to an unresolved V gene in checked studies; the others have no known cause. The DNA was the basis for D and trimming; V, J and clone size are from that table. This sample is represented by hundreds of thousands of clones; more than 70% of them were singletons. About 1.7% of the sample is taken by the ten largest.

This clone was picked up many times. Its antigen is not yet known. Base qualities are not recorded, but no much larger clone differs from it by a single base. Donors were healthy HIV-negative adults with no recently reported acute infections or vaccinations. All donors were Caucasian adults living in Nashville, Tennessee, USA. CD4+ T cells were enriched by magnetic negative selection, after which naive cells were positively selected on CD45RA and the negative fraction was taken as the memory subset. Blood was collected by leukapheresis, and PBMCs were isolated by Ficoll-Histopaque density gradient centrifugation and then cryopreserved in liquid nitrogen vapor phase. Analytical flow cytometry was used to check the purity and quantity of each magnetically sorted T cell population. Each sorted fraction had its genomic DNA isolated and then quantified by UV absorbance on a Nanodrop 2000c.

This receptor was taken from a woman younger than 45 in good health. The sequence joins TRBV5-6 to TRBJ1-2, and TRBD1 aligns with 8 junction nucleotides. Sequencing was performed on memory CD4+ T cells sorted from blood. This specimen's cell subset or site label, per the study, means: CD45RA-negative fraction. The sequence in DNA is TGTGCCAGCAGCCATTCTGGGACAGGAGGGTGGTATGGCTACACCTTC. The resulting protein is CASSHSGTGGWYGYTF.